The present entry profiles one TCR beta chain with its context. Its target is unknown. The data belong to a study of shared clonotypes between healthy human individuals. Points from the study as a whole: Represented diversity, genetic and exposure-history alike, was limited by few donors. When naive CD4 clonotypes were compared across a few donors, around 5% were shared. Deeper or shallower sequencing was expected to change how clonotypes are shared among donors.

Negatively enriched CD4+ T cells were divided by CD45RA into naive and memory. Assay used: immunoSEQ multiplex PCR; TCRdb lists only in-frame clones, some missing. This sample has millions of clones; roughly 94% occur once, and the top ten carry under 0.15%. CDR3 size: 15 residues. CDR1 and CDR2 (germline): MNHEY, SVGAGI. Trimming took 7 bases from V and 2 from J, leaving 15 bases between them. The chain carries TRBV6-5 and TRBJ2-1, with TRBD2 as a possible D gene (7 bases). The source material was naive CD4+ T cells sorted from blood. The subset here: CD45RA+ positively selected. The TCR was taken from a man in his late teens or twenties in good health. The CDR3 reads CASTPRGDTYNEQFF. The CDR3 DNA follows: TGTGCCAGCACCCCCCGGGGGGACACCTACAATGAGCAGTTCTTC.